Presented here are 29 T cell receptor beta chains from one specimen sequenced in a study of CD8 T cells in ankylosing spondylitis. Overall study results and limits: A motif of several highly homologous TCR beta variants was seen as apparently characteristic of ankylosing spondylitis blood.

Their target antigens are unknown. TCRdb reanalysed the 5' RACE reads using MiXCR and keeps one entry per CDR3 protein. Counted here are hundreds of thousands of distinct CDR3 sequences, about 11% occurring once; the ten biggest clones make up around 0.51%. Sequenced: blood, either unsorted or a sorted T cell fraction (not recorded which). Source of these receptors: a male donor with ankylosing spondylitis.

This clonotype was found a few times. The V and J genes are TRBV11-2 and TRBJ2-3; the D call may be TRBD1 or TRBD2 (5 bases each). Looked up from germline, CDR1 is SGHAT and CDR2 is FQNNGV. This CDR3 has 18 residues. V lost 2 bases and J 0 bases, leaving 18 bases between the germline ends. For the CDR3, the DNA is TGTGCCAGCAGCTTATTGGGGCCGTGGGAGAGGAGCACAGATACGCAGTATTTT. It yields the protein CASSLLGPWERSTDTQYF.

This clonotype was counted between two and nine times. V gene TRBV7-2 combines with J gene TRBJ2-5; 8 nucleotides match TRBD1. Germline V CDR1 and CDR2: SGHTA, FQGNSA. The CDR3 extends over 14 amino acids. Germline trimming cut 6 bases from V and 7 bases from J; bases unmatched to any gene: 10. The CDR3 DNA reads TGTGCCAGCAGAGACCGGACAGGGAAGATGACCCAGTACTTC. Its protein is CASRDRTGKMTQYF.

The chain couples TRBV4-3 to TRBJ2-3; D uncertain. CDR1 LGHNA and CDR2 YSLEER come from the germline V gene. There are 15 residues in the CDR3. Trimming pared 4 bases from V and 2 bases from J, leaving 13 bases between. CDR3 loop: CASSRLGFPTDTQYF. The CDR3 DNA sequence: TGCGCCAGCAGCCGATTGGGGTTCCCCACAGATACGCAGTATTTT.

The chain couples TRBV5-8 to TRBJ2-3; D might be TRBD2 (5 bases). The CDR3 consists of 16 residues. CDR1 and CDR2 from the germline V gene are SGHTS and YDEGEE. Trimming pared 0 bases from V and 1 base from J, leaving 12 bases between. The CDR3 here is CASSLGGGVGTDTQYF. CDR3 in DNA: TGTGCCAGCAGCTTGGGTGGAGGAGTGGGCACAGATACGCAGTATTTT.

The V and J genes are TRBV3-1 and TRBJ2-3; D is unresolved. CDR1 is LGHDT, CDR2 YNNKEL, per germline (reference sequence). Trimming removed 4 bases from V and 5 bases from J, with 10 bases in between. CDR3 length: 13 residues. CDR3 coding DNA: TGTGCCAGCAGCCTTACACCGGAAGATACGCAGTATTTT. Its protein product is CASSLTPEDTQYF.

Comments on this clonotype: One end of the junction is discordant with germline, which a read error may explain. The DNA of the CDR3 is TGCAGTGCTAGACCAGATGGTGGGGCTAAAGAAAAACTGTTTTTT. It specifies CSARPDGGAKEKLFF. V and J are TRBV20-1 and TRBJ1-4; D is possibly TRBD1 (5 bases). Germline lookup yields CDR1 DFQATT and CDR2 SNEGSKA (reference sequence). This CDR3 has 15 residues.

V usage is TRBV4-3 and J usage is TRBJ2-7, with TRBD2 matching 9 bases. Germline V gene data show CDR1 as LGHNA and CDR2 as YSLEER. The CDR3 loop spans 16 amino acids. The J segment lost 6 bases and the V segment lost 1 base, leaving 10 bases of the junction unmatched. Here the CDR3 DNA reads TGCGCCAGCAGCCAAGTCGGCGGGGGGGCATCTCTCGAGCAGTACTTC. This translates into CASSQVGGGASLEQYF.

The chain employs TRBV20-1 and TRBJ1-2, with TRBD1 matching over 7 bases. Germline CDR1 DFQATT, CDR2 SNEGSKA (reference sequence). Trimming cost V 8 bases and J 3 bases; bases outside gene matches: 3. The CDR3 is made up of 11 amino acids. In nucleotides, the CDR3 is TGCAGTCCACAGGGGTACTATGGCTACACCTTC. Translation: CSPQGYYGYTF.

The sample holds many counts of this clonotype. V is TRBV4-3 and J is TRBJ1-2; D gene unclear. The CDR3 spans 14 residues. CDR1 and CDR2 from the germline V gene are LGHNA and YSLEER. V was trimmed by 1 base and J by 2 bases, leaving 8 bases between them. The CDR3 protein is CASSQGALNYGYTF. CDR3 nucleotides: TGCGCCAGCAGCCAAGGGGCATTGAACTATGGCTACACCTTC.

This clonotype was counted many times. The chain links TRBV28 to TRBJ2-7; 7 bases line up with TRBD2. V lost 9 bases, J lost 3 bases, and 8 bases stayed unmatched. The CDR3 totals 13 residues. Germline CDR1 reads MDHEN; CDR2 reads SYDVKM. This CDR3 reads CASGGAGIYEQYF. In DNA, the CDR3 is TGTGCCAGTGGGGGAGCGGGAATCTACGAGCAGTACTTC.

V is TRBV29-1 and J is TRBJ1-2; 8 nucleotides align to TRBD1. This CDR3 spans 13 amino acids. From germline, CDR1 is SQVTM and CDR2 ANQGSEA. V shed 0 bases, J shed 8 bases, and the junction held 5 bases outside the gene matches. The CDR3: CSVEEQGARGYTF. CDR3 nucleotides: TGCAGCGTTGAAGAGCAGGGGGCGAGAGGCTACACCTTC.

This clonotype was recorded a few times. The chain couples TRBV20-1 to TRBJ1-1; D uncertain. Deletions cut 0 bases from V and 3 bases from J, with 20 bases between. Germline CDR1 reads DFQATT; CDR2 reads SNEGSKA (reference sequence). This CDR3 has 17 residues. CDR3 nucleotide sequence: TGCAGTGCTAGAGATTGGCGAAAGGGCACCCTTCACACTGAAGCTTTCTTT. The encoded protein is CSARDWRKGTLHTEAFF.

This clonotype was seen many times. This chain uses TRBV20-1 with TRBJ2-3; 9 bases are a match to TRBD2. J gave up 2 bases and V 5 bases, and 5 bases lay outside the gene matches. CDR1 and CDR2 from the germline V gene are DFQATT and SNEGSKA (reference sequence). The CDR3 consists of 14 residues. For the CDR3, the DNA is TGCAGTGCTCGCATAGCGGGAGTCACAGATACGCAGTATTTT. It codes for CSARIAGVTDTQYF.

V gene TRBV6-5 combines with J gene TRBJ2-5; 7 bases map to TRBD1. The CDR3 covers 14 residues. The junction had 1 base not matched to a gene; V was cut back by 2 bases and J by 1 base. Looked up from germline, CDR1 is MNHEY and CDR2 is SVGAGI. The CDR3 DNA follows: TGTGCCAGCAGTTACAGGGACAGCCAAGAGACCCAGTACTTC. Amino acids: CASSYRDSQETQYF.

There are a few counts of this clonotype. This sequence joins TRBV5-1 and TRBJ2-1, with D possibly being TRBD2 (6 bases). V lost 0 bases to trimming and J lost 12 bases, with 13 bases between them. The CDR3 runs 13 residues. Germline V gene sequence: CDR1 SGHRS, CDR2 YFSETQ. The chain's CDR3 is CASSLGPGSGQFF. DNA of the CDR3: TGCGCCAGCAGCTTGGGTCCCGGGAGTGGGCAGTTCTTC.

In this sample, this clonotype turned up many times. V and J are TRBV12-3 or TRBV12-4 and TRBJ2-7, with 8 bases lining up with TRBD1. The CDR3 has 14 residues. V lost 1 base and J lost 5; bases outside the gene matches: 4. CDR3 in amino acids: CASSLGQGFDEQYF. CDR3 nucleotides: TGTGCCAGCAGTTTAGGACAGGGGTTCGACGAGCAGTACTTC.

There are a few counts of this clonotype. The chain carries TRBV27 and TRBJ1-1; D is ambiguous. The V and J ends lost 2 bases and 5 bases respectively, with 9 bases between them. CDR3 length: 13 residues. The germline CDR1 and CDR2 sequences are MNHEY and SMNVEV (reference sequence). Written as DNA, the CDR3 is TGTGCCAGCAGTTTACGGGTGAGGACTGAAGCTTTCTTT. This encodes CASSLRVRTEAFF.

In DNA form, the CDR3 reads TGCAGTGCTAGAGGGGGAGCGGGAGACTCCTACAATGAGCAGTTCTTC. Translating it yields CSARGGAGDSYNEQFF. The gene calls are TRBV20-1 and TRBJ2-1, with 8 bases aligning to TRBD2. Germline V CDR1 and CDR2: DFQATT, SNEGSKA (reference sequence). The CDR3 sequence is 16 residues long. The ends lost 1 base at V and 0 bases at J; junction bases unmatched: 5.

CDR3 protein: CASRRDRGGSYEQYF. The DNA of the CDR3 is TGTGCCAGCAGACGGGACAGGGGGGGTTCCTACGAGCAGTACTTC. The chain is built from TRBV6-2 or TRBV6-3 and TRBJ2-7; 11 nucleotides agree with TRBD1. CDR1 MNHEY and CDR2 SVGEGT come from the germline V gene. This CDR3 spans 15 amino acids. V dropped 6 bases and J dropped 1; count of bases not matched to a gene: 5.

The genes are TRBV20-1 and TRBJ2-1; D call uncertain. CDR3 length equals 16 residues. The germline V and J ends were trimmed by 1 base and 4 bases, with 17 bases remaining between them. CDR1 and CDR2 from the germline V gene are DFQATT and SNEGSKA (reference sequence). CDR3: CSARGFSGELYNEQFF. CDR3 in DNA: TGCAGTGCTAGAGGGTTCTCTGGGGAACTATACAATGAGCAGTTCTTC.

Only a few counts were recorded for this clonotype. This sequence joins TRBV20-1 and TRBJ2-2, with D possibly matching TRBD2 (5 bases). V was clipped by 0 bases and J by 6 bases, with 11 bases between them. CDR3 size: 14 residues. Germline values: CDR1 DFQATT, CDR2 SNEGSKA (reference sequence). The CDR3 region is CSARDQLGPGELFF. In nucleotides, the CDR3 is TGCAGTGCTAGAGACCAACTAGGGCCCGGGGAGCTGTTTTTT.

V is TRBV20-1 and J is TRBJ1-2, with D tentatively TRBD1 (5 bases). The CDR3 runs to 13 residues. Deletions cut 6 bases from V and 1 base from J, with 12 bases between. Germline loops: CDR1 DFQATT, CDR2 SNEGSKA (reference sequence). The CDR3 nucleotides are TGCAGTGCCTGGGACGGCCATAACTATGGCTACACCTTC. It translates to CSAWDGHNYGYTF.

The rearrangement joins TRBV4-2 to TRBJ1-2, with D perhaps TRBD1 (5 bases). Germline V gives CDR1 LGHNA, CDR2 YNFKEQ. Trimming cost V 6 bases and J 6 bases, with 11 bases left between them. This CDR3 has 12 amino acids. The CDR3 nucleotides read TGTGCCAGCAGACAGGAAGAGGATGGCTACACCTTC. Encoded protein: CASRQEEDGYTF.

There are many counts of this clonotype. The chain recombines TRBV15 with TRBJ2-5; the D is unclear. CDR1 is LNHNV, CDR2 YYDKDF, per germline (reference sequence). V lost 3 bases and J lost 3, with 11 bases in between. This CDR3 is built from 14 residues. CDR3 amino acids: CATSRGTSEETQYF. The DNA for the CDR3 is TGTGCCACCAGCAGGGGCACCTCCGAAGAGACCCAGTACTTC.

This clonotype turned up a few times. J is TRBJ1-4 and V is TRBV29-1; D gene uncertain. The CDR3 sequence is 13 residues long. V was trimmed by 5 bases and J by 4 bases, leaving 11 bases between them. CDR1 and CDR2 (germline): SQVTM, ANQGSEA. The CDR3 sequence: CSVRLDGNEKLFF. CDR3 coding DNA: TGCAGCGTTCGCTTGGACGGTAATGAAAAACTGTTTTTT.

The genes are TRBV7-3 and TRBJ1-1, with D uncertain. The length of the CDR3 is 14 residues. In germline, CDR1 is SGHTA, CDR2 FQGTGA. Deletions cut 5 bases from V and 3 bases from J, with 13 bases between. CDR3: CASSRTREDTEAFF. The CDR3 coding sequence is TGTGCCAGCAGCCGAACCCGGGAGGACACTGAAGCTTTCTTT.

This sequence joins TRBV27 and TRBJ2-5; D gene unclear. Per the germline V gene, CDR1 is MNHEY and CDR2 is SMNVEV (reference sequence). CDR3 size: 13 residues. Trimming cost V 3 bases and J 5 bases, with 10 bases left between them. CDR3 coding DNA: TGTGCCAGCAGTTTCCGACTGCTGGAGACCCAGTACTTC. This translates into CASSFRLLETQYF.

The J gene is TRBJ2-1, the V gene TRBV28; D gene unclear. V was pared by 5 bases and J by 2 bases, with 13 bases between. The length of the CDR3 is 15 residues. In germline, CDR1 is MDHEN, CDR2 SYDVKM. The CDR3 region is CASSPAATPYNEQFF. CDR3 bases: TGTGCCAGCAGTCCCGCCGCGACCCCCTACAATGAGCAGTTCTTC.

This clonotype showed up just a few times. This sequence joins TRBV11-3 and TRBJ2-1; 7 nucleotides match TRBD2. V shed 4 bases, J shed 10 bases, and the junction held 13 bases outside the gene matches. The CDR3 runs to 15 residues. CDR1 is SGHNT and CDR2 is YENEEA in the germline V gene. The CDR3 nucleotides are TGTGCCAGCAGCTCCAGGATAGCGGGCCACGGGGAGCAGTTCTTC. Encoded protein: CASSSRIAGHGEQFF. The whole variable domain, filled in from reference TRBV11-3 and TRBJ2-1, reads EAGVVQSPRYKIIEKKQPVAFWCNPISGHNTLYWYLQNLGQGPELLIRYENEEAVDDSQLPKDRFSAERLKGVDSTLKIQPAELGDSAVYLCASSSRIAGHGEQFFGPGTRLTVL.